The clone carrying this T cell receptor (beta chain) was counted at least ten times. As yet, its antigen is unknown. CDR1 and CDR2 (germline): LNHDA, SQIVND (reference sequence). The J segment lost 15 bases and the V segment lost 6 bases, leaving 13 bases of the junction unmatched. The CDR3 totals 15 residues. Samples came from axillary lymph nodes draining the breast cancer. This sample was included in a study of breast tumors, draining lymph nodes, adjacent tissues. General study findings and limits: Tumor TCR diversity was below lymph nodes but above nontumor tissue. Tumor and nontumor repertoires were significantly more similar in luminal-like than in basal-like breast cancer.

TCRdb redid the calling of the multiplex PCR reads with MiXCR, one entry per CDR3 protein. The table includes fewer than 150,000 distinct CDR3 sequences, over 20% detected once. Sequencing used axillary lymph node tissue. The V call is TRBV19, the J call TRBJ2-1; TRBD2 agrees at 14 bases. The clonotype was recovered from a female donor with breast cancer. Some clones in this sample may be carry-over from other donors' samples. Here the CDR3 reads CASSPTGTSGSVSFF. The CDR3 DNA reads as TGTGCCAGTAGCCCTACAGGGACTAGCGGGAGTGTGTCGTTCTTC.